This T cell receptor (beta chain) stems from a study of blood T cell repertoires in COVID-19. Turning to the study itself: T cells, B-cell-depleted T cells, or PBMCs supplied cDNA or gDNA.

This CDR3 spans 12 amino acids. From germline, CDR1 is SGHAT and CDR2 FQNNGV. V gave up 4 bases and J gave up 8 bases, with 11 bases separating them. The authors' processing: The assay estimated nucleated cells by amplifying reference gene primers. This table comes from immunoSEQ multiplex PCR, and its TCRdb copy is limited to in-frame clones, with some not included. V, J and clone size reflect that table, while D and trimming were determined from the DNA. The sample lists roughly 120,000 clones; 70% to 90% were seen once. The sequence was collected from a woman aged 70-85 years who had recovered from COVID-19. The rearrangement uses TRBV11-2 and TRBJ2-5; D possibly corresponds to TRBD2 (6 bases). The sample comprised peripheral blood. The CDR3 DNA is TGTGCCAGCAGCTCCCTGGCGGGAACCCAGTACTTC. Protein sequence: CASSSLAGTQYF.